The rows below give T cell receptor beta chains drawn from one sample of a study of memory CD4+ T cells and cytomegalovirus serostatus. TCRdb's table, derived via immunoSEQ multiplex PCR, lists solely in-frame clones and lacks some. Of about 50,000 clones listed, under 90% are singletons. The source material was memory CD4+ T cells from blood. The source of these receptors is an adult in good health and CMV-seronegative. Each CDR3 is given with its conserved first and last residue. The D gene is left open where the match is weak. Only part of the rows carry a size: once, few, many, or a class if the clone is expanded.

j_call d_call v_call clone_size cdr3_nt cdr3_aa
TRBJ1-6 NA TRBV5-1 NA TGCGCCAGCAGCTTGGATGGACGGAGTAATTCACCCCTCCACTTT CASSLDGRSNSPLHF
TRBJ1-2 NA TRBV6-1 NA TGTGCCAGCAGTGATAGCTTTAACGGCTATGGCTACACCTTC CASSDSFNGYGYTF
TRBJ1-6 TRBD1 TRBV18 NA TGTGCCAGCTCACTGGACAGGGCAGCCTCACCCCTCCACTTT CASSLDRAASPLHF
TRBJ1-1 TRBD1 TRBV30 NA TGTGCCTGGATATTAGGGGGCGTGGTCACTGAAGCTTTCTTT CAWILGGVVTEAFF
TRBJ1-5 NA TRBV2 NA TGTGCCAGCAGTGTGGAAGGGGCGGGAAATCAGCCCCAGCATTTT CASSVEGAGNQPQHF
TRBJ2-1 NA TRBV15 NA TGTGCCACCAGCAGCCCCAAGGTGGAGTCGCAGTTCTTC CATSSPKVESQFF
TRBJ2-7 NA TRBV5-5 once TGTGCCAGCAGCGTTACCGGGACCACCTACGAGCAGTACTTC CASSVTGTTYEQYF
TRBJ2-1 TRBD1 TRBV7-9 NA TGTGCCAGCAGCTTACAGGGGGCTCAGAATGAGCAGTTCTTC CASSLQGAQNEQFF
TRBJ1-2 NA TRBV5-1 NA TGCGCCAGCAGCCCCTCCGGGGGGGACTATGGCTACACCTTC CASSPSGGDYGYTF
TRBJ2-7 TRBD1 TRBV18 NA TGTGCCAGCTCACGGGACAGGGAATCCTACGAGCAGTACTTC CASSRDRESYEQYF
TRBJ2-3 TRBD1 TRBV9 NA TGTGCCAGCAGCCGGCTACCGCCGGGACAGGGGCGGGATACGCAGTATTTT CASSRLPPGQGRDTQYF
TRBJ2-3 NA TRBV7-9 NA TGTGCCAGCAGCTTCGACCCAGGGTATAGCACAGATACGCAGTATTTT CASSFDPGYSTDTQYF
TRBJ1-3 NA TRBV5-1 NA TGCGCCAGCATGGCGGCCTCTGGAAACACCATATATTTT CASMAASGNTIYF
TRBJ2-5 NA TRBV18 NA TGTGCCAGCTCACCGTGGGGGGGCCTCCAAGAGACCCAGTACTTC CASSPWGGLQETQYF
TRBJ2-1 NA TRBV9 NA TGTGCCAGCAGCGTAGGTAGGTGGGGCGGCAACAATGAGCAGTTCTTC CASSVGRWGGNNEQFF
TRBJ1-3 NA TRBV6-1 NA TGTGCCAGCAGCCAGGGGTCCAGAAACACCATATATTTT CASSQGSRNTIYF
TRBJ1-5 NA TRBV7-2 once TGTGCCAGCAGCTTAGTGGGGGTTTATAGCAATCAGCCCCAGCATTTT CASSLVGVYSNQPQHF